This T cell receptor (beta chain) emerged from a study of T cell responses to AZD1222 COVID-19 vaccine. About the study: Pooling of second doses given at about 4 or about 12 weeks was done. Points from the study as a whole: Spike-specific TCR breadth rose after two AZD1222 doses, and depth rose as well. Recipients of AZD1222 seropositive at baseline numbered only 6 or 7.

Concerning this clone: Its antigen is currently unknown.

Germline CDR1 and CDR2: MNHEY and SMNVEV (reference sequence). Trimming shortened V by 3 bases and J by 7 bases, and 13 bases separated the two germline ends. There are 14 residues in the CDR3. Here immunoSEQ multiplex PCR was the method, and the copy in TCRdb shows in-frame clones only, minus some. The profile shows about 97,000 clones, approximately 90% of them singletons. The specimen comprised peripheral blood, sampled on day 0 of AZD1222 vaccination. The sequence derives from an adult in good health. This sequence joins TRBV27 and TRBJ2-4; D uncertain. The CDR3 sequence is CASSLVQEGNIQYF. The CDR3 region has the DNA TGTGCCAGCAGTTTGGTGCAGGAAGGGAACATTCAGTACTTC.